Included here is one TCR beta chain sequence, with context. Its matching antigen is unknown. The data are from a study of cytomegalovirus exposure and HLA in healthy donors. Whole-study findings and limits: CMV antigen specificity was confirmed in vitro for three CMV-associated chains.

Trimming cost V 6 bases and J 7 bases; bases outside gene matches: 11. CDR3 length equals 15 residues. Germline CDR1 and CDR2: SGHRS and YFSETQ. Primers included in the PCR were 60 Vbeta and 13 Jbeta primers. Clones were sequenced by immunoSEQ multiplex PCR, and TCRdb holds only the in-frame ones, with some missing. Its clone listing holds 100,000 to 150,000 clones. The source material was PBMCs. The source of this sequence is a woman aged 40 to 50 in good health and CMV-seronegative. V and J are TRBV5-1 and TRBJ2-2, with 8 bases that match TRBD1. The CDR3 coding sequence is TGCGCCAGCATCGATTCAGGGGGCTTGGTCGGGGAGCTGTTTTTT. As protein: CASIDSGGLVGELFF.